The following is a T cell receptor beta chain sequence with its context. No cognate antigen has been identified for it. The sample holds no much larger clone one base away, and base qualities are not on file. Per the germline V gene, LGHNA is the CDR1 and YNFKEQ is the CDR2. V and J are truncated by 0 bases and 3 bases respectively, leaving an intervening sequence of 17 bases. From the cysteine through the phenylalanine, the CDR3 covers 17 amino acids. Of the read, only the CDR3 DNA is kept; its 51 bases are in frame from base 1. This entry belongs to a study of OX40 agonist ivuxolimab in advanced cancers. As for the study more broadly: Ivuxolimab was a fully human IgG2 agonistic monoclonal antibody targeting the costimulatory receptor OX40 (CD134). Intravenous ivuxolimab was administered to patients every 2 weeks at six dose levels: 0.01, 0.1, 0.3, 1.5, 3 and 10 mg/kg. Of the 50 to 55 dose-escalation patients, hepatocellular carcinoma was present in 19, melanoma in some 15, renal cell carcinoma in 9 and head and neck cancer in 9. In the dose-escalation cohort, around four fifths of patients were male, and the mean age was 60 years with a range of about 20 to 79. Patients were allowed to have had prior anti-PD-1, anti-PD-L1 or anti-CTLA-4 therapy, and approximately 40% of the dose-escalation patients had been treated with checkpoint inhibitors. Partial responses were achieved by three dose-escalation patients, of whom one had hepatocellular carcinoma and two had cutaneous melanoma. The purpose of peripheral TCRbeta sequencing was to test whether ivuxolimab changed TCR sequence diversity and led to clonal T-cell expansion. The paper describes the monotherapy dose-escalation part (N ≈ 49 patients) of the phase I trial of ivuxolimab. Results and caveats for the whole study, not just this receptor: Which antigens the clonally expanded peripheral T cells were specific for was not determined. Low levels of normalized T-cell clonal expansion were also seen in some patients who did not respond. At doses from 0.1 to 3.0 mg/kg, clonal expansion was seen in both CD4+ and CD8+ blood T cells between baseline and week 6. After ivuxolimab, CD8+ T cells had more expanded clones than CD4+ T cells on average. In the 0.1-3.0 mg/kg groups, partial responders were among the patients with the lowest normalized peripheral clonal expansion, particularly in CD8+ T cells.

The trial excluded patients who had a history of autoimmune disease or were on systemic immunosuppression. Peripheral blood for TCR sequencing was collected from all dose cohorts at baseline, on cycle 4 day 1, and on cycle 7 day 1. Samples came from an open-label, multicenter, first-in-human phase I dose-escalation trial of ivuxolimab. The trial enrolled adults with locally advanced or metastatic head and neck squamous cell, hepatocellular, melanoma or renal cell carcinoma. Before TCR sequencing, CD4+ and CD8+ T cells were separately sorted from peripheral blood. To sequence the TCRbeta CDR3 region, genomic DNA was isolated from the sorted cells. The immunoSEQ Assay was used for sequencing of TCRbeta CDR3 regions. TCRdb re-hosts the immuneACCESS table, in-frame sequences only. Its copies lack some clones; in the studies checked, an unresolved V gene accounts for under half of them, and the cause for the rest is not known. Here the sample has 45,000 or so clones; approximately 86% occur a single time. The ten largest account for around 19% of the sample.

Recombination joined TRBV4-2 with TRBJ1-2; the D gene is perhaps TRBD1, from 5 matching bases. The sequence was collected from an adult with an advanced solid tumor such as melanoma, head and neck, liver or kidney cancer. Sequenced material: CD4+ or CD8+ T cells sorted from blood, taken in a trial of the OX40 agonist ivuxolimab. This receptor has the CDR3 CASSQEGEGQAHYGYTF. DNA sequence: TGTGCCAGCAGCCAAGAGGGGGAGGGTCAAGCGCACTATGGCTACACCTTC.